This entry features one T cell receptor (beta chain) sequence. The clone's antigen remains unknown. No much larger clonotype is one base removed from it; base qualities were not supplied. The data originate from a study of radiotherapy plus CTLA-4 blockade in lung cancer (dated by TCRdb to 2017 to 2018). General notes on the study: Objective responses occurred in roughly a sixth of enrolled patients, and around 30% achieved disease control. The study at large found these results: Increased serum interferon-beta after radiation, together with early dynamic changes in blood T cell clones, were reported to be the strongest predictors of response. TCR clones derived from tumors expanded in peripheral blood after treatment with radiotherapy and ipilimumab.

Library method: the immunoSEQ multiplex PCR assay. TCRdb carries this immuneACCESS record with in-frame sequences only. Its versions omit some clonotypes, under half of them owing to an unresolved V gene in the studies checked, with the rest unexplained. Present in this sample are around 78,000 clones, about four fifths of which were seen just once. 4% of the sample is held by the ten biggest clonotypes. The study tested focal radiation therapy combined with CTLA-4 blockade (ipilimumab) in patients with chemo-refractory metastatic non-small-cell lung cancer. This clonotype originated in a human donor with non-small cell lung cancer who had a partial response to radiotherapy plus ipilimumab. Some clones in this sample may be carry-over from other donors' samples. The sample consisted of peripheral blood, taken from a patient treated with radiotherapy plus ipilimumab.

The CDR3 loop reads CASSLYGGETDTQYF. The nucleotides are TGTGCCAGCAGCTTGTACGGGGGGGAGACAGATACGCAGTATTTT. The chain joins TRBV5-6 to TRBJ2-3, with 8 central nucleotides matching TRBD2. There are 15 amino acids in the CDR3, from cysteine to phenylalanine inclusive. Of all the DNA, just the CDR3 is kept, 45 bases in frame from base 1. Looking up the germline V gene yields CDR1 SGHDT and CDR2 YYEEEE. The V end gives up 1 base and the J end 3 bases, leaving 4 bases in the junction not matched to a gene.